The T cell receptor beta chain described here comes from a study of neoadjuvant nivolumab and ipilimumab in lung cancer. Study observations and caveats: Blood richness before therapy tracked richness in tumors resected after neoadjuvant therapy. Pathologic regression was not significantly tied to TCR clonality. Resected tumors had greater TCR richness and clonality than uninvolved lung.

The assay was immunoSEQ multiplex PCR, and TCRdb's table has in-frame clones only and misses some. The sample has about 18,000 clones, 87% seen once; the top ten hold more than 2%. This clone was seen a single time. Its specificity is unknown. Sequences were derived from peripheral blood, sampled before neoadjuvant nivolumab, alone or with ipilimumab. The TCR originated in an adult with non-small cell lung cancer.

CDR3 in amino acids: CASSQDPLAGITGELFF. In nucleotides, the CDR3 is TGCGCCAGCAGCCAAGATCCCCTAGCGGGAATCACCGGGGAGCTGTTTTTT. V and J are TRBV4-1 and TRBJ2-2; 9 bases are a match to TRBD2. The V segment lost 0 bases and the J segment 4 bases; nucleotides outside the gene matches: 6. CDR1 MGHRA and CDR2 YSYEKL come from the germline V gene. The CDR3 length is 17 residues.